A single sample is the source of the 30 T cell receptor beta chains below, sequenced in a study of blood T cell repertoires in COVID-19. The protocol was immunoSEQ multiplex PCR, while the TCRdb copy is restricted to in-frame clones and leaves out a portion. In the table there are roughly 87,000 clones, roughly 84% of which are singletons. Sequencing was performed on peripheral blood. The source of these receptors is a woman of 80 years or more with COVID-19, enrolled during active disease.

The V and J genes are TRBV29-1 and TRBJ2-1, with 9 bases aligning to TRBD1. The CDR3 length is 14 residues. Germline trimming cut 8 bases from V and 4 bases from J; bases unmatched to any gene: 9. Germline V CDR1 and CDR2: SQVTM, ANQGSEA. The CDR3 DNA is TGCAGCACCGTACGGGACAGGGAATACAATGAGCAGTTCTTC. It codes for CSTVRDREYNEQFF.

The DNA for the CDR3 is TGTGCCAGTGGGATGCAGGGTCGTTACGAGCAGTACTTC. Translated: CASGMQGRYEQYF. The chain couples TRBV19 to TRBJ2-7; a weak D match, TRBD1 (5 bases). The CDR3 has 13 residues. CDR1 and CDR2 (germline): LNHDA, SQIVND (reference sequence). The V end lost 8 bases, the J end lost 4 bases, and 15 bases lay between the germline ends.

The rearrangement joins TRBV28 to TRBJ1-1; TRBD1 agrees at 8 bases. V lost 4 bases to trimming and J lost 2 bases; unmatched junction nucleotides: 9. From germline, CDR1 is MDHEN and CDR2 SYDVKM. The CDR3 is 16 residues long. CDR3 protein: CASSSAGQELNTEAFF. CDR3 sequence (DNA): TGTGCCAGCAGTTCGGCGGGACAGGAGTTAAACACTGAAGCTTTCTTT.

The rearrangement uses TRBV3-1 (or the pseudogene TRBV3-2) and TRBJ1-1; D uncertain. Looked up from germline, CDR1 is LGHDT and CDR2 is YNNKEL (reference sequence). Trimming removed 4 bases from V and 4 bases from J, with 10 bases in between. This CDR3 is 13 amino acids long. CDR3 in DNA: TGTGCCAGCAGCCTGAGGCTAGGCACTGAAGCTTTCTTT. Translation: CASSLRLGTEAFF.

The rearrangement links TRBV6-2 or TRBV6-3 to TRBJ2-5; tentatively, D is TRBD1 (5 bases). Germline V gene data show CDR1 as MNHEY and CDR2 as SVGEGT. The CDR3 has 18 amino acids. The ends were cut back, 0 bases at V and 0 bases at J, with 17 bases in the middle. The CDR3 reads CASSYSWSAGWYQETQYF. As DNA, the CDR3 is TGTGCCAGCAGTTACTCGTGGTCGGCAGGGTGGTACCAAGAGACCCAGTACTTC.

The CDR3 DNA reads TGTGCCAGCAGGGGGACTCCTAGCGGCGAGCAGTACTTC. It yields the protein CASRGTPSGEQYF. J is TRBJ2-7 and V is TRBV7-9; 7 positions agree with TRBD2. This CDR3 has 13 residues. Germline-derived CDR1 and CDR2 are SEHNR and FQNEAQ (reference sequence). With 6 bases clipped from V and 6 bases from J, the junction kept 8 bases outside the gene matches. Using reference TRBV7-9 and TRBJ2-7 for the parts outside the CDR3, the full variable domain is DTGVSQNPRHKITKRGQNVTFRCDPISEHNRLYWYRQTLGQGPEFLTYFQNEAQLEKSRLLSDRFSAERPKGSFSTLEIQRTEQGDSAMYLCASRGTPSGEQYFGPGTRLTVT.

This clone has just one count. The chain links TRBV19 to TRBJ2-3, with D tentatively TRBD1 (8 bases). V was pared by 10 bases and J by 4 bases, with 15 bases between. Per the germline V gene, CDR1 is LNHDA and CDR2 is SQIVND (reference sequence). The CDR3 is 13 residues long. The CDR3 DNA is TGTGCCACCAACAGGGGGAGGGCAGATACGCAGTATTTT. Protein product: CATNRGRADTQYF. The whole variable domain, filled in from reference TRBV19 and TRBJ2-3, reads DGGITQSPKYLFRKEGQNVTLSCEQNLNHDAMYWYRQDPGQGLRLIYYSQIVNDFQKGDIAEGYSVSREKKESFPLTVTSAQKNPTAFYLCATNRGRADTQYFGPGTRLTVL.

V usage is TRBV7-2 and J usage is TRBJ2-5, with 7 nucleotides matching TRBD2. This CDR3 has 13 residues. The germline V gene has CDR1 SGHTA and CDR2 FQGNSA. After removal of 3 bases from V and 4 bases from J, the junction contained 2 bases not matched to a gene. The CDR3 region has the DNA TGTGCCAGCAGCTTCACGGGAGGAGAGACCCAGTACTTC. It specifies CASSFTGGETQYF. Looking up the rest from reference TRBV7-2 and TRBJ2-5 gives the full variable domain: GAGVSQSPSNKVTEKGKDVELRCDPISGHTALYWYRQSLGQGLEFLIYFQGNSAPDKSGLPSDRFSAERTGGSVSTLTIQRTQQEDSAVYLCASSFTGGETQYFGPGTRLLVL.

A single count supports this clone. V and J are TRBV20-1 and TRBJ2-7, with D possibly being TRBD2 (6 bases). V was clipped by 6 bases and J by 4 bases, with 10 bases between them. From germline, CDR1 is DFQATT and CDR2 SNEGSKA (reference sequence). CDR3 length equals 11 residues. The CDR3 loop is CSAAGGYEQYF. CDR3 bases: TGCAGTGCCGCTGGGGGGTACGAGCAGTACTTC.

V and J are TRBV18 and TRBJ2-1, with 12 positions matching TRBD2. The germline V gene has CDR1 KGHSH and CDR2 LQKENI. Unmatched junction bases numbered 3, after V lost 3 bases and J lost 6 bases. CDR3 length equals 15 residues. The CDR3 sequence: CASSPRGLAGNEQFF. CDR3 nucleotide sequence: TGTGCCAGCTCACCCCGGGGACTAGCGGGCAATGAGCAGTTCTTC.

CDR3 protein: CASSEGGQLYEQYF. CDR3 sequence (DNA): TGTGCCAGCAGTGAAGGGGGACAGTTGTACGAGCAGTACTTC. This chain joins TRBV6-1 and TRBJ2-7; 7 bases map to TRBD1. Germline values: CDR1 MNHNS, CDR2 SASEGT. The CDR3 is 14 residues long. Trimming removed 1 base from V and 4 bases from J; junction bases left unmatched: 4.

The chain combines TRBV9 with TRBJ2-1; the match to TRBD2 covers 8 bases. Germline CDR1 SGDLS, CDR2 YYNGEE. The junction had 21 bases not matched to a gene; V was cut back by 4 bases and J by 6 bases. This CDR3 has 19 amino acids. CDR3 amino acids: CASSSPPGVAGFSGNEQFF. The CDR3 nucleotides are TGTGCCAGCAGCTCCCCCCCTGGGGTAGCGGGATTTAGCGGCAATGAGCAGTTCTTC. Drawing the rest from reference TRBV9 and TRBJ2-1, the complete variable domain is DSGVTQTPKHLITATGQRVTLRCSPRSGDLSVYWYQQSLDQGLQFLIQYYNGEERAKGNILERFSAQQFPDLHSELNLSSLELGDSALYFCASSSPPGVAGFSGNEQFFGPGTRLTVL.

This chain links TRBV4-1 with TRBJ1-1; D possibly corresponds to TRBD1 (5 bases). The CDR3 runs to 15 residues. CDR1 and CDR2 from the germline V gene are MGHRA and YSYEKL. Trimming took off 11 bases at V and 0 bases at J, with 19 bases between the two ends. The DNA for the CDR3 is TGCGCCCGAAAGGGGCACTTACTCATGAACACTGAAGCTTTCTTT. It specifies CARKGHLLMNTEAFF.

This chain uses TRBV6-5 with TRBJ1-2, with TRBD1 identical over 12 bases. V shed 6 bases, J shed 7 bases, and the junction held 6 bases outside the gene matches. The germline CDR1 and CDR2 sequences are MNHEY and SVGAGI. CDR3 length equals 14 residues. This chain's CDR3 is CASRAGTGGGGYTF. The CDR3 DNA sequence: TGTGCCAGCAGAGCCGGGACAGGGGGCGGTGGCTACACCTTC.

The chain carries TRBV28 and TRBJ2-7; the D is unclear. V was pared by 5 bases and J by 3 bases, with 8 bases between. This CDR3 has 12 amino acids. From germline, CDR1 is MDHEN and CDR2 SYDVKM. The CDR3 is CASSGRRYEQYF. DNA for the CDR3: TGTGCCAGCAGTGGCAGGCGCTACGAGCAGTACTTC.

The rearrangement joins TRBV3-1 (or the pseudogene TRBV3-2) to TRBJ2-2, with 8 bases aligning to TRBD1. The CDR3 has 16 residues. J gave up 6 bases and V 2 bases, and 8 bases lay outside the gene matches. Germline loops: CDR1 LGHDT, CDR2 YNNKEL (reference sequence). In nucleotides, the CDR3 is TGTGCCAGCAGCCAACTACCTGGACAGGGAGCCGGGGAGCTGTTTTTT. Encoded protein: CASSQLPGQGAGELFF.

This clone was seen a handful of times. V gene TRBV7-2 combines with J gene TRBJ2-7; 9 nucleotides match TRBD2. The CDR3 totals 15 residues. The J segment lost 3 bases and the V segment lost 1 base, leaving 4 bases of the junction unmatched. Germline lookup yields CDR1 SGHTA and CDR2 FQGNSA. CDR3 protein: CASSLVGGGVYEQYF. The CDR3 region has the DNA TGTGCCAGCAGCTTAGTCGGCGGGGGGGTCTACGAGCAGTACTTC.

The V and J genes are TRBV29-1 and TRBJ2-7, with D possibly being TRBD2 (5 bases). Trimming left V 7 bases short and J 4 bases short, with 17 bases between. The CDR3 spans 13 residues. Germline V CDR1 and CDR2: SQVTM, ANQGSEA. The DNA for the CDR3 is TGCAGCGCCATAGGGAGACCTAGTTACGAGCAGTACTTC. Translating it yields CSAIGRPSYEQYF.

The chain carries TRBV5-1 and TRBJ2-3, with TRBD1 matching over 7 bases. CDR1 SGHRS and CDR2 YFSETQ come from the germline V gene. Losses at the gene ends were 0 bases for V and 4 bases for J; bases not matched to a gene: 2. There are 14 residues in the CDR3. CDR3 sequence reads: CASSLGQGADTQYF. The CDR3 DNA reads TGCGCCAGCAGCTTGGGTCAGGGGGCAGATACGCAGTATTTT.

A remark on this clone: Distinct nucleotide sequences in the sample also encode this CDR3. The DNA for the CDR3 is TGTGCCAGCAGCTTAGCGCCAGATTTACCTTACGAGCAGTACTTC. It yields the protein CASSLAPDLPYEQYF. The rearrangement uses TRBV7-2 and TRBJ2-7; D gene ambiguous. CDR3 size: 15 residues. The germline CDR1 and CDR2 sequences are SGHTA and FQGNSA. Between the trimmed V and J ends, which lost 0 bases and 4 bases, there was a span of 13 bases. Filled out from reference TRBV7-2 and TRBJ2-7, the complete variable domain reads GAGVSQSPSNKVTEKGKDVELRCDPISGHTALYWYRQSLGQGLEFLIYFQGNSAPDKSGLPSDRFSAERTGGSVSTLTIQRTQQEDSAVYLCASSLAPDLPYEQYFGPGTRLTVT.

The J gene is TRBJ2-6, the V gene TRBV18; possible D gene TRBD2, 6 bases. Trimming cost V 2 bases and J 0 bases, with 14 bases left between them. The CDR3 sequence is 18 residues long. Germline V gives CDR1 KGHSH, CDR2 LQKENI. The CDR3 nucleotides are TGTGCCAGCTCACCAACTTCGGGGACTTTCTCTGGGGCCAACGTCCTGACTTTC. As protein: CASSPTSGTFSGANVLTF.

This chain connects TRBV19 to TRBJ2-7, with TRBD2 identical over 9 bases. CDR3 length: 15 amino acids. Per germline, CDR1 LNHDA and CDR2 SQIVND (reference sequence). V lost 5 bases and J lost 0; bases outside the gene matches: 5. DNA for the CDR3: TGTGCCAGTAGTTCGACTAGCGGCCTCTCCTACGAGCAGTACTTC. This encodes CASSSTSGLSYEQYF.

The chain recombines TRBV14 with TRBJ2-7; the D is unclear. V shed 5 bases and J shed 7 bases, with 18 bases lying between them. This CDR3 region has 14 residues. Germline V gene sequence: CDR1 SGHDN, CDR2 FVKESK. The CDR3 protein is CASSNSRSLGEQYF. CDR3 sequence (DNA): TGTGCCAGCAGCAACTCTCGGAGCCTTGGGGAGCAGTACTTC.

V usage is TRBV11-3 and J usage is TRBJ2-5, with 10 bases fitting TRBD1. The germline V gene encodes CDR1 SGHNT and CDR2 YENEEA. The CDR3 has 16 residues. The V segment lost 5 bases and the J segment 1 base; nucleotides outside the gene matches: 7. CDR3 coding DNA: TGTGCCAGCAGCCCCGGGACAGGGGTAATCCAAGAGACCCAGTACTTC. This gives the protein CASSPGTGVIQETQYF.

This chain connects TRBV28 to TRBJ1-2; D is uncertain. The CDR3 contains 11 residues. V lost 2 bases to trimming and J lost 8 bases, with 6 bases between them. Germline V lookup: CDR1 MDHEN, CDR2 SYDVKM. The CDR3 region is CASSLKRGYTF. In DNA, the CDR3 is TGTGCCAGCAGTTTAAAGAGGGGCTACACCTTC.

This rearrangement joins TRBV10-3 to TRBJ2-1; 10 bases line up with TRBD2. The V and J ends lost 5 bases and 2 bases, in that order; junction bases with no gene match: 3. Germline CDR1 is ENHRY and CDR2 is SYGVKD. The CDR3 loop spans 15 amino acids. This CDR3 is CAISPGLATYNEQFF. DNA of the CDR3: TGTGCCATCAGTCCGGGACTAGCGACCTACAATGAGCAGTTCTTC.

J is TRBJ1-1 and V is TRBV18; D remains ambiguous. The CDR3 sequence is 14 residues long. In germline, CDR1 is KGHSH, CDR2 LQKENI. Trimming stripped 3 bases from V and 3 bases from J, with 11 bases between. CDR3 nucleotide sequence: TGTGCCAGCTCACCCCTATCGCTGGACACTGAAGCTTTCTTT. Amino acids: CASSPLSLDTEAFF.

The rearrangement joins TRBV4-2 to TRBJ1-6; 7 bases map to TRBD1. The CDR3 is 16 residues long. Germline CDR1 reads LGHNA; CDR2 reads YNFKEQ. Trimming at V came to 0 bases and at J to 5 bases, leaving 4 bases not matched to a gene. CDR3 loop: CASSQDRGSDNSPLHF. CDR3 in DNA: TGTGCCAGCAGCCAAGACAGGGGGTCCGATAATTCACCCCTCCACTTT.

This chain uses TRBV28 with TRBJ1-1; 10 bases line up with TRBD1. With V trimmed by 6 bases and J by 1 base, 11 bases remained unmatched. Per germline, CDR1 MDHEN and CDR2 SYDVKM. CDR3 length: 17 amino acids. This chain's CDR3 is CASRPVLDRGRNTEAFF. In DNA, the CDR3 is TGTGCCAGCAGACCGGTACTTGACAGGGGGCGGAACACTGAAGCTTTCTTT.

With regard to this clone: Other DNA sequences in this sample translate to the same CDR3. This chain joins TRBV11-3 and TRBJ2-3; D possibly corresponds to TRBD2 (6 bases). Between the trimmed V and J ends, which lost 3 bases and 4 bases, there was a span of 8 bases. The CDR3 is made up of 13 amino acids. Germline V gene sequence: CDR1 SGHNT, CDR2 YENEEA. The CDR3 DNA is TGTGCCAGCAGCTTGGGGGGAGCAGATACGCAGTATTTT. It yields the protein CASSLGGADTQYF.